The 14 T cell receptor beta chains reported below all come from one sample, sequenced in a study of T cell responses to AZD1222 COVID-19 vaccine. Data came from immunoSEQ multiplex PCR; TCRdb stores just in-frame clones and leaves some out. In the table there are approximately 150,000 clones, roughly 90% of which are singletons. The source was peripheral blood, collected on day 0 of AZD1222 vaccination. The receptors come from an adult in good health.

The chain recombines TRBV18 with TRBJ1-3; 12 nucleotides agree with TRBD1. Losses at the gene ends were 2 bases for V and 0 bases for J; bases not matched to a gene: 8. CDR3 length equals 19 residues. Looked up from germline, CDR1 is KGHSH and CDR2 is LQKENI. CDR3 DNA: TGTGCCAGCTCACCATACCGGGACAGGGGGCCCTACTCTGGAAACACCATATATTTT. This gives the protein CASSPYRDRGPYSGNTIYF.

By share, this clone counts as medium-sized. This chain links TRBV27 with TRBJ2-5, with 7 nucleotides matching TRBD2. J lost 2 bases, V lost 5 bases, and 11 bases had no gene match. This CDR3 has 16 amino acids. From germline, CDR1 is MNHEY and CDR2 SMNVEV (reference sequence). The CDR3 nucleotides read TGTGCCAGCAGTCCCCTAAGCGGGGCAGGGCAAGAGACCCAGTACTTC. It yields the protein CASSPLSGAGQETQYF.

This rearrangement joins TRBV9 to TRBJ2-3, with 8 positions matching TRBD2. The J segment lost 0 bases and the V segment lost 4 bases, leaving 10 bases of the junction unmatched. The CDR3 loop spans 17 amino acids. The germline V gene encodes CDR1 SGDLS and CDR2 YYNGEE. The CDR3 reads CASSKEVTSDSTDTQYF. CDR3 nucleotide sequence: TGTGCCAGCAGCAAAGAAGTGACTAGCGATAGCACAGATACGCAGTATTTT. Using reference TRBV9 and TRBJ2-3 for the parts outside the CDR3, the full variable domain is DSGVTQTPKHLITATGQRVTLRCSPRSGDLSVYWYQQSLDQGLQFLIQYYNGEERAKGNILERFSAQQFPDLHSELNLSSLELGDSALYFCASSKEVTSDSTDTQYFGPGTRLTVL.

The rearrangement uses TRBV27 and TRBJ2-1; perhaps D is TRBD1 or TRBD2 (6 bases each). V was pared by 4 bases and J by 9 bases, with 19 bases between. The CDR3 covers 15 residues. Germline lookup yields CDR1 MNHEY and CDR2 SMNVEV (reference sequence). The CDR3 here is CASSSRLGTRPEQFF. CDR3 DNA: TGTGCCAGCAGTTCCCGACTAGGGACACGACCTGAGCAGTTCTTC.

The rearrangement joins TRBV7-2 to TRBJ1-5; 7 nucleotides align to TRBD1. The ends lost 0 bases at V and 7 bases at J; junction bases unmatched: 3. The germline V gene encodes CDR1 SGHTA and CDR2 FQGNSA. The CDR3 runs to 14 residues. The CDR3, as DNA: TGTGCCAGCAGCTTAGCAGGGGGCAGGCAGCCCCAGCATTTT. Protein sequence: CASSLAGGRQPQHF. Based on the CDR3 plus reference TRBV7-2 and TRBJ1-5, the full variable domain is GAGVSQSPSNKVTEKGKDVELRCDPISGHTALYWYRQSLGQGLEFLIYFQGNSAPDKSGLPSDRFSAERTGGSVSTLTIQRTQQEDSAVYLCASSLAGGRQPQHFGDGTRLSIL.

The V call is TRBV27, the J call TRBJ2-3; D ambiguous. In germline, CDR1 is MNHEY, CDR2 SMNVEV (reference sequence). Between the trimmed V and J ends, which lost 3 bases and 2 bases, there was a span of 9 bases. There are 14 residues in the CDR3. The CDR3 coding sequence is TGTGCCAGCAGTTTGGGGTGGCCCACAGATACGCAGTATTTT. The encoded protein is CASSLGWPTDTQYF.

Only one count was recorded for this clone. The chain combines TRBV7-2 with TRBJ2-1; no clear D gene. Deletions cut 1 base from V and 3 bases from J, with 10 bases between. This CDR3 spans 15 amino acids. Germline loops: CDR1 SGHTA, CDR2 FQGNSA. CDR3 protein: CASSLVKSGYNEQFF. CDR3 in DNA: TGTGCCAGCAGCTTAGTCAAGTCAGGCTACAATGAGCAGTTCTTC.

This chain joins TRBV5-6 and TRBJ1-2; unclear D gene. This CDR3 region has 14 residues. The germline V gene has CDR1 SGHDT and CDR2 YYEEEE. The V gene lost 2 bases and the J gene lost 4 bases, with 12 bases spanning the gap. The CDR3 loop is CASSLGGSAYGYTF. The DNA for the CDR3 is TGTGCCAGCAGCTTAGGAGGGTCCGCCTATGGCTACACCTTC.

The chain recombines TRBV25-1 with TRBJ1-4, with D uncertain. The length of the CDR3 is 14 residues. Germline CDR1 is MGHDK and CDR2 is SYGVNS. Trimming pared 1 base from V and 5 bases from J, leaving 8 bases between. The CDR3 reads CASSELGSNEKLFF. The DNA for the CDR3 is TGTGCCAGCAGTGAATTAGGGAGCAATGAAAAACTGTTTTTT.

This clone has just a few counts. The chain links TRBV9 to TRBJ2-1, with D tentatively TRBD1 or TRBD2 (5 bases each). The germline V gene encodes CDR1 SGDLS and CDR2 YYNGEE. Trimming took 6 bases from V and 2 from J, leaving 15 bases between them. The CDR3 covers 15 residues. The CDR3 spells CASTPKEGTYNEQFF. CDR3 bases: TGTGCCAGCACCCCCAAAGAGGGGACCTACAATGAGCAGTTCTTC.

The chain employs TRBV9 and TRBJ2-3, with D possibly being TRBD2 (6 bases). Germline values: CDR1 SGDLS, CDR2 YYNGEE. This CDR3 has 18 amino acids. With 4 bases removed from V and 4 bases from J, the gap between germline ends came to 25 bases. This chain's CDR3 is CASSHPLAGHGPSDTQYF. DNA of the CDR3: TGTGCCAGCAGCCATCCGCTCGCGGGGCACGGCCCCTCAGATACGCAGTATTTT.

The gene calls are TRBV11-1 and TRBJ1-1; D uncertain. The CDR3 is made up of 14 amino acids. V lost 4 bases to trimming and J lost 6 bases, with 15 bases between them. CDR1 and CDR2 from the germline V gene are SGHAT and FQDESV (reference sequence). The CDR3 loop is CASSSTGGSAEAFF. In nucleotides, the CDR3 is TGTGCCAGCAGCTCAACGGGCGGGTCCGCTGAAGCTTTCTTT.

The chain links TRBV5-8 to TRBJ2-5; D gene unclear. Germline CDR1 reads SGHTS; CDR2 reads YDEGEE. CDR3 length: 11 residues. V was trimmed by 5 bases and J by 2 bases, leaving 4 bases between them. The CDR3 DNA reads TGTGCCAGCAGAGCGCAAGAGACCCAGTACTTC. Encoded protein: CASRAQETQYF.

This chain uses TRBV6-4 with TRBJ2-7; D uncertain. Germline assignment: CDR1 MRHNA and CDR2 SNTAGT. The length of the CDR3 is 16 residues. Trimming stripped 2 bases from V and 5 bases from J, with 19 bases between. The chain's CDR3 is CASSDPRLSAHHEQYF. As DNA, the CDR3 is TGTGCCAGCAGTGACCCAAGACTGTCGGCTCACCACGAGCAGTACTTC.